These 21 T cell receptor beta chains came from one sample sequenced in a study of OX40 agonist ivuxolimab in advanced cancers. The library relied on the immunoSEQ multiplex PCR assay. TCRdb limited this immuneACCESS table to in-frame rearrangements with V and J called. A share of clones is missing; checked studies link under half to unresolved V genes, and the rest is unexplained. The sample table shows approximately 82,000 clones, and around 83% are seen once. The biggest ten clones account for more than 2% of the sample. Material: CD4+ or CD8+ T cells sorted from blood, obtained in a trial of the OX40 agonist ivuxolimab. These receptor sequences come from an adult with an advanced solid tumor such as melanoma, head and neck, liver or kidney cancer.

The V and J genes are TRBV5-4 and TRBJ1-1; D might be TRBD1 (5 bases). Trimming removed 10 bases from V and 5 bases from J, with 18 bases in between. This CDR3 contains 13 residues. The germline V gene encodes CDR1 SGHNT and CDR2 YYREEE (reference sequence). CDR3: CAGLYGGETEAFF. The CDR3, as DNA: TGTGCCGGCTTATACGGAGGGGAAACTGAAGCTTTCTTT.

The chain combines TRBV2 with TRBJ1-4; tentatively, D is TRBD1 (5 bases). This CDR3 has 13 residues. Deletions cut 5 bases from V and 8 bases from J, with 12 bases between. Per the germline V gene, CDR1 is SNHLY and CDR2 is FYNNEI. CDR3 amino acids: CASSRNRDEKLFF. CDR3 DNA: TGTGCCAGCAGTCGCAATAGGGACGAAAAACTGTTTTTT.

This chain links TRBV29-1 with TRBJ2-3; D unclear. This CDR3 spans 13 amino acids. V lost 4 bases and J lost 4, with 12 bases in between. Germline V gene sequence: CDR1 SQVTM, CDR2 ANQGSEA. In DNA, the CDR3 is TGCAGCGTTGTTTGGCTAGGTTCAGATACGCAGTATTTT. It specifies CSVVWLGSDTQYF.

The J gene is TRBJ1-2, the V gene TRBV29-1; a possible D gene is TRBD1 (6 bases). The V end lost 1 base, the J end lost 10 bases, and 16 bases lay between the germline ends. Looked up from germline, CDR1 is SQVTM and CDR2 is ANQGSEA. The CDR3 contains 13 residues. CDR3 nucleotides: TGCAGCGTTGAAGTCCAAGGGGGTTCAGCCTACACCTTC. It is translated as CSVEVQGGSAYTF.

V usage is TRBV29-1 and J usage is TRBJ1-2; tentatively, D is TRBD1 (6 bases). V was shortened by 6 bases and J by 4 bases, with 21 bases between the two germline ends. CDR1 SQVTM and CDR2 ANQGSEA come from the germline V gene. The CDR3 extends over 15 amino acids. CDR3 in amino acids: CSVGMAGAKGYGYTF. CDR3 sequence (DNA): TGCAGCGTCGGAATGGCGGGGGCGAAAGGCTATGGCTACACCTTC.

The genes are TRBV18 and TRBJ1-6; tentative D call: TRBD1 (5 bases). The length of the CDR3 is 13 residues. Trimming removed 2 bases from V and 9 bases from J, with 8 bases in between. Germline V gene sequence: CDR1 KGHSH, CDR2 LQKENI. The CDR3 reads CASSPDSRSPLHF. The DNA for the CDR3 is TGTGCCAGCTCACCAGACAGTCGTTCACCCCTCCACTTT.

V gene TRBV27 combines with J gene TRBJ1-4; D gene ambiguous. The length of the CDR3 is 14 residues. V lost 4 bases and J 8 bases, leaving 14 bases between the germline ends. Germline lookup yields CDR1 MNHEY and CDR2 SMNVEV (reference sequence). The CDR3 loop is CASSSSLGREKLFF. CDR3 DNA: TGTGCCAGCAGTTCCTCCCTGGGCAGGGAAAAACTGTTTTTT.

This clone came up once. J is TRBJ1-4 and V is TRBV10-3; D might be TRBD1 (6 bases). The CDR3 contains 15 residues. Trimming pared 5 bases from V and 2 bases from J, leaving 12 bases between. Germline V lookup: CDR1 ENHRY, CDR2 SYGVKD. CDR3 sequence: CAISRKGETNEKLFF. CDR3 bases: TGTGCCATCAGTAGGAAGGGGGAGACTAATGAAAAACTGTTTTTT.

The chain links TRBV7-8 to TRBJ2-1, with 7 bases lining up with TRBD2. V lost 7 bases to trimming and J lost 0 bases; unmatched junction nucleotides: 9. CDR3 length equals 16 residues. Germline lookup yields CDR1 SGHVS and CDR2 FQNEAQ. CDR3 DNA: TGTGCCAGCAAGTTCAGCCGGGACTACTCCTACAATGAGCAGTTCTTC. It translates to CASKFSRDYSYNEQFF.

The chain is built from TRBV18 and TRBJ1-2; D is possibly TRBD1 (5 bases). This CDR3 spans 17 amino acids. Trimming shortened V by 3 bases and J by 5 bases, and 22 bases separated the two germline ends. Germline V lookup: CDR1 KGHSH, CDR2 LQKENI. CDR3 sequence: CASSPSGSWEGTYGYTF. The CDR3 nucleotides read TGTGCCAGCTCACCCTCAGGGAGCTGGGAGGGAACGTATGGCTACACCTTC.

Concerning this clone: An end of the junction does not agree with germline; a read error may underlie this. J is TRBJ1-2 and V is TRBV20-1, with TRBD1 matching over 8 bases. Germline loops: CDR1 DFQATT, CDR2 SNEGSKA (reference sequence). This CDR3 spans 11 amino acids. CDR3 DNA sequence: TGCAGTGCTAGAGCTGGGACAGGCCCATGCTTC. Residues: CSARAGTGPCF.

The CDR3 here is CASSFGSDTQYF. For the CDR3, the DNA is TGTGCCAGCAGCTTCGGCTCAGATACGCAGTATTTT. The chain is built from TRBV5-6 and TRBJ2-3; D is unclear. Germline CDR1 reads SGHDT; CDR2 reads YYEEEE. This CDR3 is built from 12 residues. V was shortened by 2 bases and J by 4 bases, with 5 bases between the two germline ends.

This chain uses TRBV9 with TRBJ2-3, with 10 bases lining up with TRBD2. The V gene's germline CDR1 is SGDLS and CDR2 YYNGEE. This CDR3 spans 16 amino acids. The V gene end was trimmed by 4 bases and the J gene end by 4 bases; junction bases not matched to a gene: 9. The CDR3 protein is CASSPQSGGGPDTQYF. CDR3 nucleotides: TGTGCCAGCAGCCCTCAAAGCGGGGGGGGGCCAGATACGCAGTATTTT.

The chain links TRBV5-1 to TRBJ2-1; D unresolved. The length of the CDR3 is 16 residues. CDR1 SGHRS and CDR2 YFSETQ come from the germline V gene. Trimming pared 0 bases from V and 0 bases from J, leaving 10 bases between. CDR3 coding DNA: TGCGCCAGCAGCTTGGAGGTCCAGAGCTCCTACAATGAGCAGTTCTTC. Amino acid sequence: CASSLEVQSSYNEQFF.

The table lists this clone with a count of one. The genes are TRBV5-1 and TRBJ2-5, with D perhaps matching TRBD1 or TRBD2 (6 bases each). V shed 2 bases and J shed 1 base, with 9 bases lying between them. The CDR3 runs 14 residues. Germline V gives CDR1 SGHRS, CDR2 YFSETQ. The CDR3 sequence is CASSLGGSQETQYF. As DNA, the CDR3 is TGCGCCAGCAGCTTAGGGGGGAGCCAAGAGACCCAGTACTTC. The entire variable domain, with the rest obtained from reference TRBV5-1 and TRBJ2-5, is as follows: KAGVTQTPRYLIKTRGQQVTLSCSPISGHRSVSWYQQTPGQGLQFLFEYFSETQRNKGNFPGRFSGRQFSNSRSEMNVSTLELGDSALYLCASSLGGSQETQYFGPGTRLLVL.

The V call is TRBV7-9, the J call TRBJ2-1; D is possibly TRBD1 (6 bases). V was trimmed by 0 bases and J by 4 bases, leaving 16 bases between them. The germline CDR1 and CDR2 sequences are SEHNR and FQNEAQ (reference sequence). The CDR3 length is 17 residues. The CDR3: CASSLATLEGEYNEQFF. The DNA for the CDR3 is TGTGCCAGCAGCTTAGCGACCCTAGAGGGGGAATACAATGAGCAGTTCTTC.

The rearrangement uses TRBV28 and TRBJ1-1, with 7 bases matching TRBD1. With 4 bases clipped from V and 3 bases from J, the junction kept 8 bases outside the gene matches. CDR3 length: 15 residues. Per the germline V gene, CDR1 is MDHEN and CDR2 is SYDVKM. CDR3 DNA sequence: TGTGCCAGCAGTTCGACAGGGACCCCTGACACTGAAGCTTTCTTT. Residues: CASSSTGTPDTEAFF. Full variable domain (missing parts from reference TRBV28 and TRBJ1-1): DVKVTQSSRYLVKRTGEKVFLECVQDMDHENMFWYRQDPGLGLRLIYFSYDVKMKEKGDIPEGYSVSREKKERFSLILESASTNQTSMYLCASSSTGTPDTEAFFGQGTRLTVV.

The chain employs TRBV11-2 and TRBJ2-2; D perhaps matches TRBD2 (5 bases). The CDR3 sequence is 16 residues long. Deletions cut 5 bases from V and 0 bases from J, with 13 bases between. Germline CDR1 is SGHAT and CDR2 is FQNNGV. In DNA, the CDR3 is TGTGCCAGCAGCCCCGGGCGGACTCCGAACACCGGGGAGCTGTTTTTT. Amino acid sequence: CASSPGRTPNTGELFF.

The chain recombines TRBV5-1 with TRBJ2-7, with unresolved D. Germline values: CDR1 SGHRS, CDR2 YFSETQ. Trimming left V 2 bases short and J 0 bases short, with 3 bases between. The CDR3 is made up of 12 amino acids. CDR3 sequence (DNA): TGCGCCAGCAGCTTCAGCTCCTACGAGCAGTACTTC. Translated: CASSFSSYEQYF.

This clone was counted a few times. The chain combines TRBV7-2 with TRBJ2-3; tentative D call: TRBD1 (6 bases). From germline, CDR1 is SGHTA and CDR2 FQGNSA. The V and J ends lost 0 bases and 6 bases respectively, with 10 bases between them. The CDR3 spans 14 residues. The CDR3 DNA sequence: TGTGCCAGCAGCTTAGCTGGGGGCCGCGATACGCAGTATTTT. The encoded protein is CASSLAGGRDTQYF.

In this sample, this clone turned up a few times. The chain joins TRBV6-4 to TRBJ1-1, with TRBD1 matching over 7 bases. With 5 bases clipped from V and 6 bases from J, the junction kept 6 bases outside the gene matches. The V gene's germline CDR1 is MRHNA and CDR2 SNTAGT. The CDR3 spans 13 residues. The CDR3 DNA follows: TGTGCCAGCAGTAGGGACAGTGGATCTGAAGCTTTCTTT. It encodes CASSRDSGSEAFF.